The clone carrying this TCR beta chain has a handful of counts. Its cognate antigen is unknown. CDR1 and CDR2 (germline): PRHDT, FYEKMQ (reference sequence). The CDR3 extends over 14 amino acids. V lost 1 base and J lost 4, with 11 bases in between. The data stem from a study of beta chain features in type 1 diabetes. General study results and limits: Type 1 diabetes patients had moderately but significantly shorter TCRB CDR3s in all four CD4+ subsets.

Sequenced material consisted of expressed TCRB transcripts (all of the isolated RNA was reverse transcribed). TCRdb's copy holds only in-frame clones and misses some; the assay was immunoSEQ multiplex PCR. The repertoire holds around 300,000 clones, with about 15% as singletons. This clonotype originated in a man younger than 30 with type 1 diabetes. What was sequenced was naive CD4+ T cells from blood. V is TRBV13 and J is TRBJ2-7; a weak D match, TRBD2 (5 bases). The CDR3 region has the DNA TGTGCCAGCAGCTTAGCTTCGGACTTATACGAGCAGTACTTC. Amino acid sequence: CASSLASDLYEQYF.